These 21 T cell receptor beta chains were all obtained from the same sample, sequenced in a study of blood T cell repertoires in COVID-19. Assay: immunoSEQ multiplex PCR; the TCRdb copy retains only in-frame clones and omits some. The sample shows 200,000 or so clones, about 80% of them seen only once. Sequences were obtained from peripheral blood. These receptors were obtained from a human donor with acute or convalescent COVID-19. The donor label of this sample is uncertain.

J is TRBJ1-3 and V is TRBV6-5, with TRBD1 matching 9 bases. V was pared by 6 bases and J by 8 bases, with 8 bases of the junction left unmatched. This CDR3 has 14 residues. Germline lookup yields CDR1 MNHEY and CDR2 SVGAGI. The CDR3 region is CASSPGQGVYTIYF. The CDR3 coding sequence is TGTGCCAGCAGCCCGGGACAGGGAGTCTACACCATATATTTT.

Only one count was recorded for this clone. The chain uses TRBV7-9 and TRBJ2-1, with unresolved D. V was shortened by 1 base and J by 1 base, with 8 bases between the two germline ends. The CDR3 length is 15 residues. Germline assignment: CDR1 SEHNR and CDR2 FQNEAQ (reference sequence). DNA for the CDR3: TGTGCCAGCAGCTTAGATGGAGTTTCCTACAATGAGCAGTTCTTC. Translating it yields CASSLDGVSYNEQFF. The entire variable domain, with the rest obtained from reference TRBV7-9 and TRBJ2-1, is as follows: DTGVSQNPRHKITKRGQNVTFRCDPISEHNRLYWYRQTLGQGPEFLTYFQNEAQLEKSRLLSDRFSAERPKGSFSTLEIQRTEQGDSAMYLCASSLDGVSYNEQFFGPGTRLTVL.

The chain employs TRBV28 and TRBJ2-1; 11 bases fit TRBD2. V lost 4 bases, J lost 9 bases, and 11 bases stayed unmatched. The CDR3 is made up of 16 amino acids. Germline V CDR1 and CDR2: MDHEN, SYDVKM. DNA for the CDR3: TGTGCCAGCAGTTCATTAGCGGGAGGGCATCGGAGTGAGCAGTTCTTC. Its translation: CASSSLAGGHRSEQFF.

The chain carries TRBV5-1 and TRBJ2-5; a weak D match, TRBD1 (6 bases). The V end lost 0 bases, the J end lost 5 bases, and 20 bases lay between the germline ends. Per germline, CDR1 SGHRS and CDR2 YFSETQ. This CDR3 has 17 residues. In nucleotides, the CDR3 is TGCGCCAGCAGCTTGGGTTCAGGGGCCGGGCGTGTGGAGACCCAGTACTTC. It specifies CASSLGSGAGRVETQYF.

The chain joins TRBV5-1 to TRBJ2-3, with 13 bases lining up with TRBD2. The CDR3 contains 18 residues. Germline V gene sequence: CDR1 SGHRS, CDR2 YFSETQ. The ends lost 2 bases at V and 5 bases at J; junction bases unmatched: 11. This CDR3 is CASSFGTGLAGVLDTQYF. In DNA form, the CDR3 reads TGCGCCAGCAGCTTTGGGACAGGACTAGCGGGAGTTTTAGATACGCAGTATTTT.

J is TRBJ2-5 and V is TRBV5-1; D possibly corresponds to TRBD2 (7 bases). Germline assignment: CDR1 SGHRS and CDR2 YFSETQ. The CDR3 is made up of 15 amino acids. Trimming took 1 base from V and 4 from J, leaving 14 bases between them. The CDR3 coding sequence is TGCGCCAGCAGCTTGACGGGGGGCCAGGGAGAGACCCAGTACTTC. It codes for CASSLTGGQGETQYF.

This clone was recorded a few times. The chain links TRBV5-1 to TRBJ1-4, with D possibly TRBD1 on 6 matching bases. The V and J ends lost 0 bases and 7 bases respectively, with 13 bases between them. Germline V gene lookup returns CDR1 SGHRS and CDR2 YFSETQ. The CDR3 length is 15 residues. The DNA of the CDR3 is TGCGCCAGCAGCTTGGCCGGTGAGGGGGTTGAAAAACTGTTTTTT. Residues: CASSLAGEGVEKLFF.

This clone was found once. The rearrangement uses TRBV4-3 and TRBJ2-7; D is unclear. CDR3 size: 15 residues. Per the germline V gene, CDR1 is LGHNA and CDR2 is YSLEER. The germline V and J ends were trimmed by 0 bases and 0 bases, with 9 bases remaining between them. CDR3: CASSQERYSSYEQYF. The CDR3, as DNA: TGCGCCAGCAGCCAAGAACGGTACAGCTCCTACGAGCAGTACTTC.

This clone was seen a single time. The chain has TRBV7-9 and TRBJ2-2; 9 bases fit TRBD2. The CDR3 is made up of 13 amino acids. The germline CDR1 and CDR2 sequences are SEHNR and FQNEAQ (reference sequence). The trim removed 6 bases at V and 5 bases at J, leaving 1 base unmatched. The CDR3 here is CASSLAGTGELFF. In nucleotides, the CDR3 is TGTGCCAGCAGTCTAGCGGGAACCGGGGAGCTGTTTTTT.

Of note for this clone: Additional DNA sequences in this sample encode the identical CDR3. The CDR3 loop is CASSLGSYGYTF. The CDR3 DNA is TGTGCCAGCAGTTTAGGCAGCTATGGCTACACCTTC. The genes are TRBV12-3 or TRBV12-4 and TRBJ1-2; D is undetermined. CDR3 size: 12 residues. V lost 1 base, J lost 4 bases, and 4 bases lay in between.

The table lists this clone with a few counts. The chain combines TRBV7-2 with TRBJ2-7; D is ambiguous. Germline V gene sequence: CDR1 SGHTA, CDR2 FQGNSA. This CDR3 has 14 residues. V lost 1 base to trimming and J lost 3 bases, with 10 bases between them. The CDR3 protein is CASSLGGSLYEQYF. As DNA, the CDR3 is TGTGCCAGCAGCTTAGGCGGTTCACTCTACGAGCAGTACTTC.

The V gene is TRBV2, the J gene TRBJ2-5; 7 bases fit TRBD2. The CDR3 is made up of 13 amino acids. The ends lost 6 bases at V and 5 bases at J; junction bases unmatched: 6. CDR1 SNHLY and CDR2 FYNNEI come from the germline V gene. The CDR3 DNA follows: TGTGCCAGCAGACCACTGGGAGGGGAGACCCAGTACTTC. This gives the protein CASRPLGGETQYF.

This rearrangement joins TRBV6-4 to TRBJ2-3, with D unresolved. CDR1 and CDR2 from the germline V gene are MRHNA and SNTAGT. V dropped 5 bases and J dropped 4 bases, with 10 bases sitting between them. This CDR3 is 13 amino acids long. The CDR3 reads CASSCIVPDTQYF. CDR3 nucleotide sequence: TGTGCCAGCAGTTGTATCGTCCCAGATACGCAGTATTTT.

In its sample, this clone was seen a few times. V and J are TRBV27 and TRBJ2-7, with D maybe TRBD1 (6 bases). The CDR3 extends over 15 amino acids. Trimming pared 8 bases from V and 4 bases from J, leaving 21 bases between. Germline V lookup: CDR1 MNHEY, CDR2 SMNVEV (reference sequence). The CDR3 coding sequence is TGTGCCAGCCTCTTACCGCTGGGCAGGGGTTACGAGCAGTACTTC. Translated, it gives CASLLPLGRGYEQYF.

This clone was seen once. V and J are TRBV28 and TRBJ1-4; D might be TRBD1 (6 bases). The V gene's germline CDR1 is MDHEN and CDR2 SYDVKM. This CDR3 region has 17 residues. The germline V and J ends were trimmed by 2 bases and 8 bases, with 21 bases remaining between them. The DNA of the CDR3 is TGTGCCAGCAGTTTAGTCTATCGTCTCAGGGGATCCGAAAAACTGTTTTTT. Protein sequence: CASSLVYRLRGSEKLFF.

The rearrangement joins TRBV28 to TRBJ2-7; TRBD1 is a possible D gene (6 bases). This CDR3 region has 14 residues. Trimming took 3 bases from V and 2 from J, leaving 11 bases between them. Germline loops: CDR1 MDHEN, CDR2 SYDVKM. CDR3 DNA sequence: TGTGCCAGCAGTTTCCCGAGGACAGCCTACGAGCAGTACTTC. It yields the protein CASSFPRTAYEQYF.

This sequence joins TRBV7-2 and TRBJ1-3, with 8 bases identical to TRBD1. The germline gives CDR1 SGHTA, CDR2 FQGNSA. After removal of 1 base from V and 1 base from J, the junction contained 3 bases not matched to a gene. The CDR3 is 16 amino acids. CDR3 nucleotide sequence: TGTGCCAGCAGCTTAGATCGGACAGGGTCTGGAAACACCATATATTTT. This sequence encodes CASSLDRTGSGNTIYF.

The chain is built from TRBV12-3 or TRBV12-4 and TRBJ2-7; a possible D gene is TRBD1 (6 bases). Trimming removed 7 bases from V and 7 bases from J, with 17 bases in between. The CDR3 totals 13 residues. The CDR3 DNA is TGTGCCAGCAACGTACAGGGAACGGGAGAGCAGTACTTC. It specifies CASNVQGTGEQYF.

This chain joins TRBV7-9 and TRBJ2-3; a possible D gene is TRBD1 (5 bases). The CDR3 sequence is 14 residues long. The germline V and J ends were trimmed by 5 bases and 1 base, with 10 bases remaining between them. Germline V gene sequence: CDR1 SEHNR, CDR2 FQNEAQ (reference sequence). The CDR3 DNA sequence: TGTGCCAGCAGCCCCCAACAGGGCACAGATACGCAGTATTTT. It specifies CASSPQQGTDTQYF.

This chain connects TRBV2 to TRBJ2-6; D gene uncertain. CDR3 size: 14 residues. The V and J ends lost 3 bases and 2 bases respectively, with 5 bases between them. The germline gives CDR1 SNHLY, CDR2 FYNNEI. The CDR3 loop reads CASSDVTGANVLTF. The CDR3 region has the DNA TGTGCCAGCAGTGATGTAACTGGGGCCAACGTCCTGACTTTC.

This clone was seen just once. The chain links TRBV6-6 to TRBJ2-7; 14 bases are shared with TRBD2. In germline, CDR1 is MNHNY, CDR2 SVGAGI (reference sequence). The CDR3 extends over 16 amino acids. Germline trimming cut 4 bases from V and 3 bases from J; bases unmatched to any gene: 5. CDR3: CASSSGTSGRFYEQYF. The CDR3 region has the DNA TGTGCCAGCAGTTCCGGGACTAGCGGGAGATTCTACGAGCAGTACTTC.